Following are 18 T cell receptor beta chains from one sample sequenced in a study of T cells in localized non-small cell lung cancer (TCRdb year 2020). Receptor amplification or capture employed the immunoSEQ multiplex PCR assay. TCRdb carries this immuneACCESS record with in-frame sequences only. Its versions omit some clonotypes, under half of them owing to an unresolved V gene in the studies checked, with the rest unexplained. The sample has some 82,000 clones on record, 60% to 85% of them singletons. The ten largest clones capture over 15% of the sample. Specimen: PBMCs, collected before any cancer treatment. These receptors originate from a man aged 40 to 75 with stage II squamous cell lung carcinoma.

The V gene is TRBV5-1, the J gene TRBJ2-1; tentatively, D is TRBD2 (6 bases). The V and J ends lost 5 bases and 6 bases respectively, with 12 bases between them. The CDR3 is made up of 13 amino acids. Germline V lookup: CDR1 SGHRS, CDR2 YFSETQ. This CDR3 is CASRVRDFNEQFF. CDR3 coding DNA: TGCGCCAGCAGGGTACGGGACTTCAATGAGCAGTTCTTC.

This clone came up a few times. The CDR3 DNA is TGTGCCAGCAGTCTTGACCCAGGGACTGAAGCTTTCTTT. Its protein is CASSLDPGTEAFF. The chain recombines TRBV6-4 with TRBJ1-1; D is perhaps TRBD1 (5 bases). The CDR3 consists of 13 residues. V lost 5 bases, J lost 5 bases, and 12 bases lay in between. Germline CDR1 reads MRHNA; CDR2 reads SNTAGT.

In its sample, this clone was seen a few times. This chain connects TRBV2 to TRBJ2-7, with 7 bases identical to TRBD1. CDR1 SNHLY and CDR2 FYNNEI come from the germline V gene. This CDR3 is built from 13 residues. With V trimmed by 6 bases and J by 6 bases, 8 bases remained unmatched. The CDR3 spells CASRGGGYGEQYF. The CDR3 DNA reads TGTGCCAGCAGAGGGGGCGGGTATGGCGAGCAGTACTTC.

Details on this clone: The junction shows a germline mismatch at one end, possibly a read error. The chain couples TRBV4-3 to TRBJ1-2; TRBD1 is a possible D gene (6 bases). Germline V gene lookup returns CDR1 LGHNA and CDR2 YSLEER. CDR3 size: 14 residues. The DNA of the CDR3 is TGCGCCAGCAGCCAAGAAACAGGGAACTCTGGCTACACCTTC. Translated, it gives CASSQETGNSGYTF.

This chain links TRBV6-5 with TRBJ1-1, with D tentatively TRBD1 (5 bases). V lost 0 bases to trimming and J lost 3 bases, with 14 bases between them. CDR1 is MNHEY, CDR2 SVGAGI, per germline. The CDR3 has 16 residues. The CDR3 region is CASSYSGRGRDTEAFF. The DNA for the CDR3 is TGTGCCAGCAGTTACTCGGGTAGAGGCAGGGACACTGAAGCTTTCTTT.

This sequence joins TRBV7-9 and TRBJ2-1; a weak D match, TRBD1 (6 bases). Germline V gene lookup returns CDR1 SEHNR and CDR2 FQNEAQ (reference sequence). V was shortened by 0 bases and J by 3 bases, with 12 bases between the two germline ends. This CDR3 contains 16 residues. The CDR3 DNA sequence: TGTGCCAGCAGCTTAGCGCCAGGCAGGGGCTACAATGAGCAGTTCTTC. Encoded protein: CASSLAPGRGYNEQFF.

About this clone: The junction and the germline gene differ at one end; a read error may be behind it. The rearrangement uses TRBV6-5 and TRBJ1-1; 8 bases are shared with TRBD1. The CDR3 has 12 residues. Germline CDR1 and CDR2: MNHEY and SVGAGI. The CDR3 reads CASSDRTGKVIF. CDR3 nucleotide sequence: TGTGCCAGCAGTGACCGGACAGGGAAGGTAATCTTT.

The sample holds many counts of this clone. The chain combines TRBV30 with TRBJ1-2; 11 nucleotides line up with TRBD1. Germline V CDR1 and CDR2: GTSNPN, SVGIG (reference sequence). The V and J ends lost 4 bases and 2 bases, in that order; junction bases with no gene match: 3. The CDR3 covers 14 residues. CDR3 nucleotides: TGTGCCTGGACTAGGGACAGGGGGAACTATGGCTACACCTTC. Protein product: CAWTRDRGNYGYTF.

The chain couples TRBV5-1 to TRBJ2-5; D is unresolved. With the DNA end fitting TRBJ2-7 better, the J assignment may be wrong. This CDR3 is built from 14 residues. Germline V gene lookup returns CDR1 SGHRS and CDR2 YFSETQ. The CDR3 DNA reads TGCGCCAGCAGCTTGACAGCGAGCTCCTACGAGCAGTACTTC. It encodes CASSLTASSYEQYF.

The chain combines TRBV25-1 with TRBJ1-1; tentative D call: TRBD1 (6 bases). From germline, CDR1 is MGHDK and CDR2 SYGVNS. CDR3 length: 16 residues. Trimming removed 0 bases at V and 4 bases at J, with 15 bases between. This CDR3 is CASSEYGGAVSTEAFF. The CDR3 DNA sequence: TGTGCCAGCAGTGAATATGGGGGCGCGGTATCCACTGAAGCTTTCTTT.

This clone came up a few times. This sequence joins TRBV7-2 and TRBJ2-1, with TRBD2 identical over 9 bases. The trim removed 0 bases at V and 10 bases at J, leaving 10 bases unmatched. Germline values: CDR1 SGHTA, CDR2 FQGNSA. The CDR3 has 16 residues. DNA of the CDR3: TGTGCCAGCAGCTTAGCGGGCGGGAGGGCCCCCCTCGAGCAGTTCTTC. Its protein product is CASSLAGGRAPLEQFF.

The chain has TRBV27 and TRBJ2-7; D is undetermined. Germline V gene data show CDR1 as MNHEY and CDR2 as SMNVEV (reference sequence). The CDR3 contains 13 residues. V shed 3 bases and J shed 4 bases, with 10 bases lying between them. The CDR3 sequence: CASSLGPLYEQYF. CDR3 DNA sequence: TGTGCCAGCAGTTTGGGTCCCCTTTACGAGCAGTACTTC.

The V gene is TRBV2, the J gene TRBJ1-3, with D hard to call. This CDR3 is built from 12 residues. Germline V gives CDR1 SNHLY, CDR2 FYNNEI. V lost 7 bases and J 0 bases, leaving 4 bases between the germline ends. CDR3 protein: CASTGSGNTIYF. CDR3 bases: TGTGCCAGCACAGGCTCTGGAAACACCATATATTTT.

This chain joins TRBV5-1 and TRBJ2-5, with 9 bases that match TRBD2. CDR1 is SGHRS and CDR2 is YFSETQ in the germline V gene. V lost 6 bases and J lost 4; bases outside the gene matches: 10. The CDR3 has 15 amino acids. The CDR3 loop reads CASMRDGGGAETQYF. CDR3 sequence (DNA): TGCGCCAGCATGCGGGACGGCGGGGGGGCAGAGACCCAGTACTTC.

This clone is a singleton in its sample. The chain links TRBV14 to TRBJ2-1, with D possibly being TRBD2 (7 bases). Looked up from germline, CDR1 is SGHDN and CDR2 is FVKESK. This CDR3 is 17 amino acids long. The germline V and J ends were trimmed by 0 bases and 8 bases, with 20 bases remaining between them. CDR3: CASSQDGDWGGSYEQFF. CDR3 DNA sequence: TGTGCCAGCAGCCAAGATGGGGATTGGGGGGGCAGCTATGAGCAGTTCTTC.

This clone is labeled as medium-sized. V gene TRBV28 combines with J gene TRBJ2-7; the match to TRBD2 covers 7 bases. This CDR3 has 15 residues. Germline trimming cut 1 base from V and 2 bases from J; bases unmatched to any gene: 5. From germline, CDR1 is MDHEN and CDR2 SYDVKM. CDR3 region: CASSLFASGTYEQYF. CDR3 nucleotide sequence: TGTGCCAGCAGTTTATTTGCTAGCGGCACCTACGAGCAGTACTTC.

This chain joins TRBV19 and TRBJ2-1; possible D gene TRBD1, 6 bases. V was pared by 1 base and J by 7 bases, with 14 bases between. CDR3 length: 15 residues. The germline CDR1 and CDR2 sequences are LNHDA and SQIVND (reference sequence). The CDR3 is CASSIAWDNRNEQFF. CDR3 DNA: TGTGCCAGTAGTATAGCGTGGGACAACCGTAATGAGCAGTTCTTC.

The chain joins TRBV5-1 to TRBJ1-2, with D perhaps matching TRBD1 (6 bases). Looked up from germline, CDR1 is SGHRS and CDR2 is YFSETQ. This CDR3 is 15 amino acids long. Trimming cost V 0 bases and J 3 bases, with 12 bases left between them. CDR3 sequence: CASSLAGGRDYGYTF. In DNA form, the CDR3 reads TGCGCCAGCAGCTTGGCCGGGGGGCGCGACTATGGCTACACCTTC.